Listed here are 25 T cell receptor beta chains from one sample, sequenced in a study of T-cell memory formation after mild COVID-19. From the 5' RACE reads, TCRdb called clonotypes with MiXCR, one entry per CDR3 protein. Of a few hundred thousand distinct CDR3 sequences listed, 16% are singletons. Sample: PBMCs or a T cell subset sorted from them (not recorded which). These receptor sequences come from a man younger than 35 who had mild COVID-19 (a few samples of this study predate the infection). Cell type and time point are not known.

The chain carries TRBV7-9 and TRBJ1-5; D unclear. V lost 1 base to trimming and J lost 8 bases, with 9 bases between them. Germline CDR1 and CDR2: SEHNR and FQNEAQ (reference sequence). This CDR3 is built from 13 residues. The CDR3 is CASSLGYTEPQHF. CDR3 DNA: TGTGCCAGCAGCTTAGGGTACACAGAGCCCCAGCATTTT.

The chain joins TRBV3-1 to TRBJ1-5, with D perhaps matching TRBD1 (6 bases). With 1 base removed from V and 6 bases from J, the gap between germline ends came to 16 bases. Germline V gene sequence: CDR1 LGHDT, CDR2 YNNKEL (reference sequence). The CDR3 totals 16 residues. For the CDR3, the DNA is TGTGCCAGCAGCCAAGGTCCGACAAGGGGGGGTCAGCCCCAGCATTTT. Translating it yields CASSQGPTRGGQPQHF.

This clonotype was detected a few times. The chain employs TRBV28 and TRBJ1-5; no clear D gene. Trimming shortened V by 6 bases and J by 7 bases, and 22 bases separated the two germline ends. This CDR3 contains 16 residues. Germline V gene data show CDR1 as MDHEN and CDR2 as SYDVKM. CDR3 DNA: TGTGCCAGCAGCCCCCGGGCAAAGGGCGCGAGGCAGCCCCAGCATTTT. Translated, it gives CASSPRAKGARQPQHF. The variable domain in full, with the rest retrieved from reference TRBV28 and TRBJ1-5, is DVKVTQSSRYLVKRTGEKVFLECVQDMDHENMFWYRQDPGLGLRLIYFSYDVKMKEKGDIPEGYSVSREKKERFSLILESASTNQTSMYLCASSPRAKGARQPQHFGDGTRLSIL.

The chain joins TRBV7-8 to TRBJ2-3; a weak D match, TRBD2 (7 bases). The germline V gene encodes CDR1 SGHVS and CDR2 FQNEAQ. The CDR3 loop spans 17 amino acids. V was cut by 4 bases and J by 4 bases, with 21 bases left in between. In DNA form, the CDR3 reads TGTGCCAGCAGCTGGGGGCCGGGACTACGGAAGGCAGATACGCAGTATTTT. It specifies CASSWGPGLRKADTQYF. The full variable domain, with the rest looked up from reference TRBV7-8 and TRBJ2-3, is GAGVSQSPRYKVAKRGQDVALRCDPISGHVSLFWYQQALGQGPEFLTYFQNEAQLDKSGLPSDRFFAERPEGSVSTLKIQRTQQEDSAVYLCASSWGPGLRKADTQYFGPGTRLTVL.

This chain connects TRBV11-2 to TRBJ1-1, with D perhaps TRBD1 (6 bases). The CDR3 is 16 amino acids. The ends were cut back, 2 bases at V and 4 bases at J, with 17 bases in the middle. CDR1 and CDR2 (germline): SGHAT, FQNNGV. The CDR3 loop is CASSLLGPGGRTEAFF. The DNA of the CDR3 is TGTGCCAGCAGCTTATTGGGCCCCGGGGGCCGCACTGAAGCTTTCTTT.

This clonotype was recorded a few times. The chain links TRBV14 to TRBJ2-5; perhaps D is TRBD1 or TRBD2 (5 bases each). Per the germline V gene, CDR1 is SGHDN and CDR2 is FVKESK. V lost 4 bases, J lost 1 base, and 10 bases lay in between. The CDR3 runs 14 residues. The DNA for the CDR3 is TGTGCCAGCAGCCCTTGGGACGGCCAAGAGACCCAGTACTTC. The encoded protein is CASSPWDGQETQYF.

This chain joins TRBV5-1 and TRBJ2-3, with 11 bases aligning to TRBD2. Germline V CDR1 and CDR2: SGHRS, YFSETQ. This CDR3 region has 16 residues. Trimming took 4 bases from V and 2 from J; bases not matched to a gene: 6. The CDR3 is CASSPASGGTTDTQYF. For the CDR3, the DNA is TGCGCCAGCAGCCCGGCTAGCGGGGGGACCACAGATACGCAGTATTTT.

The CDR3 sequence is CASSQLGAKDTQYF. The CDR3 DNA sequence: TGCGCCAGCAGCCAACTCGGAGCCAAGGATACGCAGTATTTT. The rearrangement joins TRBV4-1 to TRBJ2-3; the D is unclear. V was trimmed by 2 bases and J by 6 bases, leaving 12 bases between them. This CDR3 comprises 14 residues. CDR1 and CDR2 from the germline V gene are MGHRA and YSYEKL.

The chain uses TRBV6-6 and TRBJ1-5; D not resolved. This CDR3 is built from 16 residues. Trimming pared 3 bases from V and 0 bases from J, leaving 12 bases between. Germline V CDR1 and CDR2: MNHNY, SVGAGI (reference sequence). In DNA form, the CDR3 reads TGTGCCAGCAGTTATGCTTTAGGGTATAGCAATCAGCCCCAGCATTTT. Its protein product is CASSYALGYSNQPQHF.

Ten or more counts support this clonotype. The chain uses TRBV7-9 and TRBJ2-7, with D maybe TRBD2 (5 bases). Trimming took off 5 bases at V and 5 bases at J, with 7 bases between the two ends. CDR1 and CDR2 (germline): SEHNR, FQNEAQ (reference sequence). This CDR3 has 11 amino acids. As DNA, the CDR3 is TGTGCCAGCAGCCCCGGGGACGAGCAGTACTTC. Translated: CASSPGDEQYF.

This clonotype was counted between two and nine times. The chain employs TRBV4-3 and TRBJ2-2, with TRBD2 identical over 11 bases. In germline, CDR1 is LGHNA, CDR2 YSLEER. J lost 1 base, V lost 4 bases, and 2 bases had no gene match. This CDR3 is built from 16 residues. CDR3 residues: CASSPGLAGNTGELFF. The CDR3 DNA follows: TGCGCCAGCAGCCCCGGACTAGCGGGGAACACCGGGGAGCTGTTTTTT.

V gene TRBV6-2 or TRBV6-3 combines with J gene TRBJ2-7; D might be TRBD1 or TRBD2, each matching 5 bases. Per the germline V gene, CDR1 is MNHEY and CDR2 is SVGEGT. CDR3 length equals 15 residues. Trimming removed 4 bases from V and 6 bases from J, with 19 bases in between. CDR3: CASSSRGYSLREQYV. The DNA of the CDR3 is TGTGCCAGCAGTTCCCGGGGCTACAGCTTACGCGAGCAGTACGTC.

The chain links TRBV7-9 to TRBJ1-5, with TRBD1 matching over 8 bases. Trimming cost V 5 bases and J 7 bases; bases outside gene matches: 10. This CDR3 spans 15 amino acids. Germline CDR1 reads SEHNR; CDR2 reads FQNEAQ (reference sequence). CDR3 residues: CASSHGQGGRQPQHF. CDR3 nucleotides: TGTGCCAGCAGCCACGGACAGGGAGGGAGGCAGCCCCAGCATTTT.

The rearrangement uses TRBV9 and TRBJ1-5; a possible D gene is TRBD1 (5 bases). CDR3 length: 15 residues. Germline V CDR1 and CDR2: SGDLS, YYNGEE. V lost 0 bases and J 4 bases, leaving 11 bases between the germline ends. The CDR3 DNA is TGTGCCAGCAGCGTAGGGCAGGGTTTTAATCAGCCCCAGCATTTT. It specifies CASSVGQGFNQPQHF.

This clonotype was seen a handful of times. The DNA of the CDR3 is TGTGCCAGCAGCCCCGGGACTAACCAAGAGACCCAGTACTTC. It specifies CASSPGTNQETQYF. The rearrangement links TRBV11-3 to TRBJ2-5; 7 nucleotides agree with TRBD2. V lost 5 bases to trimming and J lost 0 bases; unmatched junction nucleotides: 3. Germline values: CDR1 SGHNT, CDR2 YENEEA. The CDR3 spans 14 residues.

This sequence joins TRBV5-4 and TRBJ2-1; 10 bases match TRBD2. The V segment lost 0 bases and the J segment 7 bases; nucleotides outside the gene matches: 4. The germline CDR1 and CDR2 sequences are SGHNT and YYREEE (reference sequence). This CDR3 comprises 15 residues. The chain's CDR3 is CASSLASSGGNEQFF. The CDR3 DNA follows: TGTGCCAGCAGCTTGGCATCTAGCGGGGGTAATGAGCAGTTCTTC.

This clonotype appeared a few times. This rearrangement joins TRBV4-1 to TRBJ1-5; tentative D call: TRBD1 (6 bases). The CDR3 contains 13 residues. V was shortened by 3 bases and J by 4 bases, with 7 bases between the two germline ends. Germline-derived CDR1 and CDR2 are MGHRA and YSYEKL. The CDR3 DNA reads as TGCGCCAGCAGCCATCAGGGGAATCAGCCCCAGCATTTT. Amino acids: CASSHQGNQPQHF.

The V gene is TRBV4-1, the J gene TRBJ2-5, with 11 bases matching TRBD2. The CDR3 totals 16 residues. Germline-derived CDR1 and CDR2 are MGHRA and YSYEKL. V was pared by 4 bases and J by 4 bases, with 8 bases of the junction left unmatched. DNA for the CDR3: TGCGCCAGCAGCCGCACAACTAGCGGGGGAGGAGAGACCCAGTACTTC. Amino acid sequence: CASSRTTSGGGETQYF.

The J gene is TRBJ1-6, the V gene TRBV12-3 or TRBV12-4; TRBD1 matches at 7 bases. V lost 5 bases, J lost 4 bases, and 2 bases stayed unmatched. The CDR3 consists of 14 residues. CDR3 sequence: CASSRDSYNSPLHF. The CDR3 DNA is TGTGCCAGCAGTCGGGACAGTTATAATTCACCCCTCCACTTT.

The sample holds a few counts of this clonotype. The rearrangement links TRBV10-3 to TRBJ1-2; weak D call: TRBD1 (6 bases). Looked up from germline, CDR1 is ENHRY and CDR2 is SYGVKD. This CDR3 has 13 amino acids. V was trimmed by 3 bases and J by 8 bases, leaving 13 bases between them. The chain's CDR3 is CAISEQGSSGYTF. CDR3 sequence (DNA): TGTGCCATCAGTGAACAGGGCAGTTCAGGCTACACCTTC.

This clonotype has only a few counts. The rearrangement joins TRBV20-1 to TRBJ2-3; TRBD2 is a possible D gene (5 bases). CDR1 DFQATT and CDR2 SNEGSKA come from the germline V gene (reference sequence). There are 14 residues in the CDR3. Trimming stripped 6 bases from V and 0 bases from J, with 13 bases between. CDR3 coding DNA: TGCAGTGCGCGACTACTTACTAGCACAGATACGCAGTATTTT. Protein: CSARLLTSTDTQYF.

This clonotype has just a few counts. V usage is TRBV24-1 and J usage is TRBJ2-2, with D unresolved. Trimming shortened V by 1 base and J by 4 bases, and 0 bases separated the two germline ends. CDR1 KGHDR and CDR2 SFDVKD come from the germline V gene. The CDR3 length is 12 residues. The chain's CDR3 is CATSDFTGELFF. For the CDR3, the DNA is TGTGCCACCAGTGATTTCACCGGGGAGCTGTTTTTT.

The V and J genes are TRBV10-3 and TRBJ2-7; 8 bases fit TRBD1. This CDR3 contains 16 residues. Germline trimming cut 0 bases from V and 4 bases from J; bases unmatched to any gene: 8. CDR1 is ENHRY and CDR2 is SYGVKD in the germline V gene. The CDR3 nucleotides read TGTGCCATCAGTGAGTCGCGATCAGGGGGCGTATACGAGCAGTACGTC. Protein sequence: CAISESRSGGVYEQYV.

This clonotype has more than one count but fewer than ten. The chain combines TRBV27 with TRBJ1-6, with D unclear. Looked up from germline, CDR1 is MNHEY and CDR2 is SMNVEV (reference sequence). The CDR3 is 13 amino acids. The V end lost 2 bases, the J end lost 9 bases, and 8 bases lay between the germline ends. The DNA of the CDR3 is TGTGCCAGCAGTTTAACGTGGCTTTCACCCCTCCACTTT. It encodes CASSLTWLSPLHF.

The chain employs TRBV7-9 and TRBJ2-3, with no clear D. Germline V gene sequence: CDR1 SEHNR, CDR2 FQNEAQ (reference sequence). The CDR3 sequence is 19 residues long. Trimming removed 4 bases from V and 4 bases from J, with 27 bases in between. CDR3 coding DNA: TGTGCCAGCAGCTCTCATCGCGACCTAGGGTACTCCTTGCCAGATACGCAGTATTTT. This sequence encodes CASSSHRDLGYSLPDTQYF.